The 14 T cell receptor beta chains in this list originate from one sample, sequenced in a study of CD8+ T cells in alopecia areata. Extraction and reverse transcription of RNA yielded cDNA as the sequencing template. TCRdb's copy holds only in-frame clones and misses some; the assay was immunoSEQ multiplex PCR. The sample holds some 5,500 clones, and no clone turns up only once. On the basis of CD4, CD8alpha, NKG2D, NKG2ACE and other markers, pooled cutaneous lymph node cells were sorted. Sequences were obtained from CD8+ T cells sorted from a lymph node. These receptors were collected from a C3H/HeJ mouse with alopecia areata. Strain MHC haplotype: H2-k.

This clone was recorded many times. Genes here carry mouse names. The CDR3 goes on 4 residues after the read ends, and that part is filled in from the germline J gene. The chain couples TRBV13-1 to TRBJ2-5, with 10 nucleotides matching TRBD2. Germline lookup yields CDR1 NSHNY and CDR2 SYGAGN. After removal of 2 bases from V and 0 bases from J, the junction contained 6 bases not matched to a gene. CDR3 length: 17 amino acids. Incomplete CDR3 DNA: TGTGCCAGCAGTGAGTTGGGACTGGGGCATAACCAAGAC. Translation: CASSELGLGHNQD. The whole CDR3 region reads CASSELGLGHNQDTQYF.

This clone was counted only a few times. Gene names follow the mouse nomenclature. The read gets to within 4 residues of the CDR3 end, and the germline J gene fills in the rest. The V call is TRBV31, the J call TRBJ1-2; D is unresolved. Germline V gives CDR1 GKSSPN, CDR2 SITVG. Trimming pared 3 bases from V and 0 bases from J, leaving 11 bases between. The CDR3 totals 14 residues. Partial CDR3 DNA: TGTGCCTGGAGCCAGACAATTACAAACTCC. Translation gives CAWSQTITNS. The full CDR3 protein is CAWSQTITNSDYTF.

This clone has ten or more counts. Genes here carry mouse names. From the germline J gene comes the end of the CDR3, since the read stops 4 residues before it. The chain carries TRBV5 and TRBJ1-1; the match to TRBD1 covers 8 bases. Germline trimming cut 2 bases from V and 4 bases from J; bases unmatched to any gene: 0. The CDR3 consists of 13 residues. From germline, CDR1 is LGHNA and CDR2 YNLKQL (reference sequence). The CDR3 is CASSQQGATEVFF. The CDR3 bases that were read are TGTGCCAGCAGCCAACAGGGGGCCACA.

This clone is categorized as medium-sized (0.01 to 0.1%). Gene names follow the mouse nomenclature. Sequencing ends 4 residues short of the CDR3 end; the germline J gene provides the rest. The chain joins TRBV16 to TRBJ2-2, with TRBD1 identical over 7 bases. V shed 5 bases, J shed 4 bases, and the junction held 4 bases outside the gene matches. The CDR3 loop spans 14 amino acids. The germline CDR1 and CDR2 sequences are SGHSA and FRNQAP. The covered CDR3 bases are TGTGCAAGCAGCCTACAGGGGAGCACCGGG. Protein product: CASSLQGSTG. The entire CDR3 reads CASSLQGSTGQLYF.

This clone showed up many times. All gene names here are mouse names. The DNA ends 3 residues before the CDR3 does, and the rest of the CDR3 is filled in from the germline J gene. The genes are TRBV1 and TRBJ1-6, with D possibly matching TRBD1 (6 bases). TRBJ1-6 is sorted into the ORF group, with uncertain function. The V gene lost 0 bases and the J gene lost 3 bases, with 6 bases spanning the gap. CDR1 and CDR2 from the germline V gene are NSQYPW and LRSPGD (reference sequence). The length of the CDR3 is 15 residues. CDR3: CTCSAEGHYNSPLYF. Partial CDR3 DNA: TGCACCTGCAGTGCAGAGGGACACTATAATTCGCCC.

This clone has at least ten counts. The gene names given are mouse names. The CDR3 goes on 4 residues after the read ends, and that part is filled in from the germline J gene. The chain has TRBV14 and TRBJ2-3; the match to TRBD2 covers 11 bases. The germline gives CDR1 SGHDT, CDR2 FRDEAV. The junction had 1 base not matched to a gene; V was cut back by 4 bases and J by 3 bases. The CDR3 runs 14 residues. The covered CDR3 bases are TGTGCCAGCAGTAGGGACTGGGGGGCAGAA. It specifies CASSRDWGAE. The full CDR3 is CASSRDWGAETLYF.

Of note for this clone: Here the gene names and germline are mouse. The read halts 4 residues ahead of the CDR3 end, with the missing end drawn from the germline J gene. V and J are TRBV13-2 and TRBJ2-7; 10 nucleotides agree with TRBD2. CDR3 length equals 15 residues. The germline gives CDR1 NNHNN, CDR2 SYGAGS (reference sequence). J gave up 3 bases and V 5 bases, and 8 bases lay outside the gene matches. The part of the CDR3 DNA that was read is TGTGCCAGCGGAAGTGACTGGGGGGCCTTCTAT. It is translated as CASGSDWGAFY. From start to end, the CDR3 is CASGSDWGAFYEQYF.

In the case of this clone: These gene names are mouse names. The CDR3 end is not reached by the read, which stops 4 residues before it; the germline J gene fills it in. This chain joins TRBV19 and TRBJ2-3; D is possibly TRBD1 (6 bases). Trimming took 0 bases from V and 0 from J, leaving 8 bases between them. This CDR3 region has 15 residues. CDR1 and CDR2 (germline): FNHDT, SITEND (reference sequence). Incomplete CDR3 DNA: TGTGCCAGCAGTATAGGGACAGCTAGTGCAGAA. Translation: CASSIGTASAE. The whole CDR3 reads CASSIGTASAETLYF.

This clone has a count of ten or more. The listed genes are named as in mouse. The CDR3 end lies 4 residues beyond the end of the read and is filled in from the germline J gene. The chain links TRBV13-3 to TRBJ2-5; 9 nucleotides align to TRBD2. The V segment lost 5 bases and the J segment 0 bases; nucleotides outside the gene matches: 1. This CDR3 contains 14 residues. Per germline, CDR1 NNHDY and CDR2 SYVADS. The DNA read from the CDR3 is TGTGCCAGCAGCTGGGGGGGTAACCAAGAC. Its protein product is CASSWGGNQD. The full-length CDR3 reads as CASSWGGNQDTQYF.

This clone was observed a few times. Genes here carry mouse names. The CDR3 loop is CASSLDWGGDAEQFF. CDR3 DNA, as far as it was read: TGTGCCAGCAGCTTGGACTGGGGGGGGGATGCT. The V call is TRBV5, the J call TRBJ2-1, with 12 bases lining up with TRBD2. The read ends 4 residues before the CDR3 terminus; that terminus is restored from the germline J gene. Per the germline V gene, CDR1 is LGHNA and CDR2 is YNLKQL (reference sequence). The CDR3 length is 15 residues. Losses at the gene ends were 5 bases for V and 5 bases for J; bases not matched to a gene: 4.

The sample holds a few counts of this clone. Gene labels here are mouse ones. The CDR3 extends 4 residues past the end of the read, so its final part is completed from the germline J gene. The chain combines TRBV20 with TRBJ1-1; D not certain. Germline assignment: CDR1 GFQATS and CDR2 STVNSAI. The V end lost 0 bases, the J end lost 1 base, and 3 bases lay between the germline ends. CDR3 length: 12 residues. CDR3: CGAREGNTEVFF. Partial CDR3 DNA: TGTGGTGCTAGGGAAGGGAACACA.

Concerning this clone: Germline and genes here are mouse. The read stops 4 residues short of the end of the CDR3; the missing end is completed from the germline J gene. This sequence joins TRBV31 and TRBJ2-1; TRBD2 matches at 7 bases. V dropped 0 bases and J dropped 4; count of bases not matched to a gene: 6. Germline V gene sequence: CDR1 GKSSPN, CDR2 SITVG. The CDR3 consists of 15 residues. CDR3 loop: CAWSLVGGEYAEQFF. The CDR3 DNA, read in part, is TGTGCCTGGAGTCTAGTCGGGGGGGAGTATGCT. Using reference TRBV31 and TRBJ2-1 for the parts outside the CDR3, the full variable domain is AQTIHQWPVAEIKAVGSPLSLGCTIKGKSSPNLYWYWQATGGTLQQLFYSITVGQVESVVQLNLSASRPKDDQFILSTEKLLLSHSGFYLCAWSLVGGEYAEQFFGPGTRLTVL.

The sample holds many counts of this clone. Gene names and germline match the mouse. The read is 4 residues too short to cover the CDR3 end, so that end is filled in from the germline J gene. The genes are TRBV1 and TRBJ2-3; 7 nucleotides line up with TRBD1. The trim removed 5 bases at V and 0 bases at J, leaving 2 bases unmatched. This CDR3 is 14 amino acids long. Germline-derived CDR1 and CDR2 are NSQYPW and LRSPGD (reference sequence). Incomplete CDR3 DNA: TGCACCTGCAGTCCGGGACAGAGTGCAGAA. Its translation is CTCSPGQSAE. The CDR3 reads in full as CTCSPGQSAETLYF.

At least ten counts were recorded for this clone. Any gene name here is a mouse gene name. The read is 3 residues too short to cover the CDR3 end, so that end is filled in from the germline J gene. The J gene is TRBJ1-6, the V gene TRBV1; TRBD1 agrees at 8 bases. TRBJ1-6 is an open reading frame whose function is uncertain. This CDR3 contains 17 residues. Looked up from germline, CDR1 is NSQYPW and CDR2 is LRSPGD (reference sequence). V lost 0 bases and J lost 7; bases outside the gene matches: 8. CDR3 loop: CTCSADGTGRGNSPLYF. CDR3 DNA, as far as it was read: TGCACCTGCAGTGCAGATGGGACAGGAAGGGGCAATTCGCCC.